Sequencing of this T cell receptor (beta chain) was carried out in a study of cytomegalovirus exposure and HLA in healthy donors (TCRdb year 2017). With respect to the entire study: In an earlier analysis of about 560 of the donors, 276 Gb of sequence data and some 100 million unique TCR beta sequences from about 190 million T cells were reported. An early release covering 550 to 700 HLA-typed donors comprised about 320 gigabases of sequencing data and roughly 86 million unique TCR sequences. Of the 398 genotyped donors, 81% were placed in the genetic ancestry cluster associated with self-reported Caucasian donors. The study aimed to test whether signatures of past pathogen exposure could be identified by cataloging public T cell receptors. The T cell repertoires of under 750 subjects were profiled by immunosequencing and related to cytomegalovirus serostatus. Besides the first cohort of more than 650 subjects, a separate validation cohort made up of roughly 120 different subjects was used. High-throughput TCR immunosequencing, statistical association of individual TCRs with disease status, and machine learning were combined to predict cytomegalovirus infection status. A later analysis re-analyzed previously published TCR beta repertoires from 600 to 850 donors and added high-resolution HLA genotyping to study TCR occurrence patterns. Rather than using new phenotypic data, the later analysis identified candidate immune exposures from TCR beta sequences and from how often those sequences occurred across donors. An earlier analysis of several hundred of the donors applied high-throughput TCR beta sequencing to assess whether each TCR beta V gene segment acted as functional or pseudogenic. Donor age, sex, ethnicity and CMV serostatus were compiled alongside the repertoire data. Genome-wide SNP genotypes for about 55% of the roughly 670 donors were used in a later genetic analysis, which treated that subset as a discovery cohort. Every discovery cohort repertoire had been produced on one sequencing platform. Both class I and class II loci were covered by HLA typing, at four-digit resolution. The number of typed donors differed by locus: about 620-640 for A, B, C, DRB1 and DQB1; approximately 530 for DQA1; about 600 for DPA1; and around 490 for DPB1. About five DR-DQ haplotypes were treated as single units for association and clustering because of strong linkage in the cohort. On average, roughly 200,000 unique TCR beta nucleotide sequences were sequenced per donor among roughly 430 genotyped donors of the cohort, with 15% to 20% of those sequences being non-productive. General study outcomes and caveats: An association between a missense DCLRE1C variant and V-gene and J-gene trimming of TCR beta chains was found in a later genetic analysis and replicated in an independent cohort. Assigning TCR associations to individual alleles was difficult when HLA alleles, especially DR and DQ, strongly co-occurred. Because HLA typing was missing for some donors at each locus, association tests included only the typed subset. The only immune exposure information available for the cohort was CMV serostatus. In a later analysis, TCR association rates were found to vary across HLA loci, with the most associated TCRs seen for DRB1 alleles and the fewest for HLA-C alleles. Because counts were too low, seventeen rarely observed V segments, including chromosome 9 orphons, were left out of the earlier analysis of approximately 500 of the donors. According to a later analysis, parvovirus B19, influenza, CMV and Epstein-Barr virus appeared linked to several top co-occurrence clusters. The study gave a list of some 150 TCR beta chains associated with cytomegalovirus. In a later analysis, HLA-associated TCR beta chains showed more clonal expansion and lower generation probabilities than non-associated chains that were equally common. A later genetic analysis reported fewer N-insertions in productive TCRs among donors in an Asian-associated ancestry cluster than the approximately 670-donor mean. Some IMGT-functional V segments, including TRBV6-2 and TRBV6-3, could not be told apart with the 87-base-pair reads, so those segments were excluded. The authors suggested that the approach could potentially be extended to other disease states and immunological phenotypes. In a later analysis, some 17,000 TCR beta sequences were associated with specific HLA alleles at a false discovery rate of 0.05. The classifier was reported to diagnose cytomegalovirus status with high specificity and sensitivity in both the original cohort and the validation cohort. In vitro tests confirmed that three of the cytomegalovirus-associated TCR beta chains recognize cytomegalovirus antigens. Correlated functional status among segregating V segments might reflect linkage disequilibrium, but an unknown experimental factor could not be ruled out. A further reported finding was that TCR beta sequences accurately predicted the HLA-A and HLA-B alleles for most subjects in the first cohort. A group of highly shared sequence variants was considered likely to be a technical artifact of the sequencing pipeline. Only TCR beta chains were sequenced in this cohort, and the absence of alpha or paired-chain data limited detectable features. Broadly in line with IMGT annotations, most TCR beta V segments showed up in productive rearrangements about 87% or about 30% of the time in an earlier analysis of approximately 640 of the donors. While some public TCRs were present in many individuals, most TCR sequences turned up only very rarely across donors. Roughly uniform sequencing depth across donors was assumed in presence/absence analyses, although this assumption may not hold. According to a later analysis, most CMV-associated TCR beta chains appeared to be HLA-restricted, and the HLA associations seemed to be driven largely by CMV exposure.

On this clone itself: What this receptor recognizes is not known. No quality values exist for individual bases; no much larger clone is one base distant.

Library preparation was by the immunoSEQ multiplex PCR assay. A mixture of 60 forward primers for TCR Vbeta segments and 13 reverse primers for TCR Jbeta segments was used in the multiplex PCR. The CDR3 region of rearranged TCR beta genes was amplified from genomic DNA with a multiplex PCR assay. Amplified TCR beta libraries were sequenced as 87-base-pair reads on the Illumina HiSeq System. Under the source paper's analysis protocol: A later analysis tallied about 77 million unique TCR beta chains across the 700 or so repertoires, and approximately 12 million of those chains were shared by two or more donors. Raw reads were error-corrected and collapsed into unique sequences with a nearest-neighbor algorithm that merged closely related sequences to remove PCR and sequencing errors. Alignment of CDR3 sequences to IMGT reference sequences was used to assign V, D and J gene segments. For a sequence to be retained, a match of at least six nucleotides was required to both a V gene segment and a J gene segment. Rearrangements were called productive when the CDR3 lacked stop codons and stayed in frame with V and J; all others were non-productive. Following IMGT convention, CDR3 was defined as the stretch from the second conserved V-encoded cysteine to the conserved J-encoded phenylalanine. In an earlier analysis of roughly 580 of the donors, sequences lacking an unambiguous match to a single V gene segment were excluded. An earlier analysis of under 750 of the donors called V segments functional above 56.7% productive rearrangements and segregating when the between-donor standard deviation exceeded 5%. To diagnose cytomegalovirus status from the catalog of TCR beta chain sequences, a statistical classification framework was built. In a later analysis, V and J genes were assigned by comparing TCR nucleotide sequences against IMGT/GENE-DB human TR gene sequences. A later analysis assigned CDR3 sequences and most-parsimonious VDJ recombination scenarios with the TCRdist pipeline. In a later analysis, every TCR beta chain was defined by the combination of its CDR3 amino acid sequence and its V-gene family, and reads without a unique V-gene family were dropped. A later analysis removed 592 highly shared, low-generation-probability nucleotide sequences to deal with suspected cross-contamination and a sequencing artifact. A later analysis calculated a clonal expansion index for each public chain from normalized within-repertoire ranks of inferred template counts. In a later analysis, generation probabilities were computed using a VDJ recombination model fitted to out-of-frame rearrangements, and the results were checked against IGoR. A later analysis scored TCR-TCR, TCR-HLA and TCR-CMV co-occurrence with hypergeometric tests, applying a repertoire-size bias correction to TCR pairs. False discovery rates were estimated in a later analysis by permuting HLA or CMV assignments 20 times. A later analysis grouped co-occurring TCRs with DBSCAN, adding TCRdist sequence similarity when clustering within HLA-allele-positive subsets. For co-occurrence clustering, repertoires with fewer than 30,000 or more than 120,000 public chains were excluded, along with 5 or 6 repertoires with anomalous nucleotide sharing. The source is immuneACCESS, and TCRdb retained only in-frame sequences with V and J called. Part of the clones is not carried over; for the studies checked, unresolved V genes explain less than half of this, and the remainder is unexplained. The D gene and trimming were derived from the DNA, and the V and J assignments and clone size from that table. The sample contains more than 95,000 clones, around 77% of them found a single time. The ten most abundant clones make up more than 10% of the sample.

The cohort was made up of 666 healthy bone marrow donors. At the time of sampling, all cohort members were nominally healthy, though unrecorded immune exposures were likely present. The donor was CMV seropositive and was included in the group of 290 or so seropositive cohort members. Every donor gave a peripheral blood sample, and the peripheral blood mononuclear cells from that sample were used for TCR beta sequencing. The Qiagen DNeasy Blood Extraction Kit was used to extract genomic DNA from the blood cell samples. CDR1 and CDR2, per the germline V gene (reference sequence), are MNHEY and SMNVEV. V and J are truncated by 5 bases and 7 bases respectively, leaving an intervening sequence of 12 bases. The CDR3, from cysteine to phenylalanine, totals 13 residues. The only DNA kept is the CDR3, 39 bases in frame from the first base.

This chain joins TRBV27 to TRBJ2-1, and possibly TRBD2, on 5 matching bases. The specimen sequenced was PBMCs. The origin of this receptor is a middle-aged woman in good health and CMV-seropositive. The sequenced DNA: TGTGCCAGCAGTAGCGGCACATTAAATGAGCAGTTCTTC. Its coded protein is CASSSGTLNEQFF.